This is a list of T cell receptor beta chains from one sample in a study. TCRdb processed the 5' RACE reads anew with MiXCR; each CDR3 protein has one entry. The sample has tens of thousands of distinct CDR3 sequences, under 25% seen once; the top ten hold about 3%. Material for sequencing was memory CD4+ T cells sorted from a lymph node. The receptors were sampled from a female donor with breast cancer. Each CDR3 is given with its conserved first and last residue. Each record gives: D gene, J gene, clone size, V gene, CDR3 protein, CDR3 DNA. A D gene is named only where the DNA matches it firmly. Size is stated for part of the rows, as once, few or many counts, or as a class when the clone is expanded.

>-|TRBJ2-7|-|TRBV11-2
CASSLDLQKQYF
TGTGCCAGCAGCTTAGATTTGCAAAAGCAGTACTTC
>-|TRBJ1-5|few|TRBV7-2
CASSSRGFSNQPQHF
TGTGCCAGCAGCTCCCGTGGGTTTAGCAATCAGCCCCAGCATTTT
>-|TRBJ2-6|many|TRBV7-6
CASSSVNTGANVLTF
TGTGCCAGCAGCTCTGTGAACACTGGGGCCAACGTCCTGACTTTC
>TRBD2|TRBJ2-7|few|TRBV28
CASSPLAGGSEQYF
TGTGCCAGCAGTCCCTTAGCGGGAGGGAGCGAGCAGTACTTC
>-|TRBJ1-5|-|TRBV20-1
CSARVDQNQPQHF
TGCAGTGCTAGGGTCGACCAGAATCAGCCCCAGCATTTT
>TRBD1|TRBJ2-3|medium-sized|TRBV7-2
CASSSGQGPDTQYF
TGTGCCAGCAGCTCCGGACAGGGTCCAGATACGCAGTATTTT
>-|TRBJ2-1|-|TRBV12-3/TRBV12-4
CASSLGRRAYNEQFF
TGTGCCAGCAGTTTGGGGAGGAGGGCTTACAATGAGCAGTTCTTC
>TRBD2|TRBJ2-7|many|TRBV29-1
CSVAPQVGSGTEQYF
TGCAGCGTTGCCCCTCAAGTCGGTAGCGGGACCGAGCAGTACTTC
>-|TRBJ2-2|few|TRBV21-1
CASSKAWDRRAGELFF
TGTGCCAGCAGCAAAGCCTGGGACAGAAGAGCCGGGGAGCTGTTTTTT
>-|TRBJ1-4|-|TRBV10-2
CASSGTGKPNEKLFF
TGCGCCAGCAGTGGAACAGGGAAGCCTAATGAAAAACTGTTTTTT
>TRBD2|TRBJ2-3|-|TRBV2
CASSSNGRGTQYF
TGTGCCAGCAGCTCCAATGGGAGGGGTACGCAGTATTTT
>-|TRBJ2-3|few|TRBV7-6
CASSLFGRGDTDTQYF
TGTGCCAGCAGCTTATTCGGCAGGGGGGACACAGATACGCAGTATTTT
>-|TRBJ2-3|many|TRBV20-1
CSARAPGSGLDTQYF
TGCAGTGCTAGAGCTCCAGGGAGCGGGCTAGATACGCAGTATTTT
>-|TRBJ2-3|-|TRBV7-2
CASSLEYQRTDTQYF
TGTGCCAGCAGCTTAGAATATCAGCGCACAGATACGCAGTATTTT
>TRBD2|TRBJ2-1|few|TRBV7-2
CASSRSLAGGVPFF
TGTGCCAGCAGCCGATCCCTAGCGGGAGGGGTTCCGTTCTTC
>-|TRBJ1-6|few|TRBV6-5
CVSRDDPGRDSPLHF
TGTGTCAGCAGAGACGACCCGGGACGAGATTCACCCCTCCACTTT
>-|TRBJ1-1|-|TRBV5-5
CASSFIQEAFF
TGTGCCAGCAGCTTTATTCAAGAAGCTTTCTTT
>-|TRBJ1-1|many|TRBV20-1
CSAKPGTDTEAFF
TGCAGTGCTAAACCGGGGACGGACACTGAAGCTTTCTTT
>-|TRBJ2-5|few|TRBV5-1
CASSLAPFVATPQETQYF
TGCGCCAGCAGCTTGGCCCCCTTTGTTGCGACTCCCCAAGAGACCCAGTACTTC
>TRBD1|TRBJ1-6|-|TRBV20-1
CSARAGQGETALHF
TGCAGTGCTAGAGCGGGACAGGGAGAGACGGCCCTCCACTTT
>-|TRBJ2-7|few|TRBV20-1
CSARDPRLREQYF
TGCAGTGCTAGAGATCCGAGGCTTCGGGAGCAGTACTTC
>-|TRBJ2-1|few|TRBV18
CASSQRQSLYNEQFF
TGTGCCAGCTCACAAAGACAGTCCCTATACAATGAGCAGTTCTTC
>-|TRBJ2-7|-|TRBV7-2
CASSTYLQSYVQYF
TGTGCCAGCAGCACGTACCTTCAATCCTACGTGCAGTACTTC
>TRBD1|TRBJ1-6|many|TRBV15
CATSRDRTGFGSPLHF
TGTGCCACCAGCAGAGATAGGACAGGCTTCGGATCACCCCTCCACTTT
>-|TRBJ2-2|few|TRBV5-1
CASSGQGTAGELFF
TGCGCCAGCAGCGGGCAGGGAACGGCCGGGGAGCTGTTTTTT
>-|TRBJ1-5|-|TRBV6-2/TRBV6-3
CASSSSEKPQHF
TGTGCCAGCAGTAGTTCGGAGAAGCCCCAGCATTTT
>-|TRBJ2-3|few|TRBV2
CASRREGSSDTQYF
TGTGCCAGCAGGAGAGAGGGCTCCTCAGATACGCAGTATTTT
>-|TRBJ2-1|once|TRBV11-3
CASSLAPARGEFF
TGTGCCAGCAGCTTAGCCCCCGCACGCGGGGAGTTCTTC
>TRBD1|TRBJ1-2|few|TRBV12-3/TRBV12-4
CASSFSGTGVYGYTF
TGTGCCAGCAGTTTTTCCGGGACAGGGGTCTATGGCTACACCTTC
>-|TRBJ2-5|many|TRBV20-1
CSAQHQETQYF
TGCAGTGCACAGCACCAAGAGACCCAGTACTTC
>-|TRBJ2-3|many|TRBV20-1
CSALRGTDTQYF
TGCAGTGCTCTCCGGGGCACAGATACGCAGTATTTT
>TRBD2|TRBJ2-7|-|TRBV5-1
CASSSELAGSYEQYF
TGTGCCAGCAGCTCTGAACTAGCGGGTTCCTACGAGCAGTACTTC
>TRBD1|TRBJ1-1|few|TRBV20-1
CSARTGGMNTEAFF
TGCAGTGCTAGGACAGGGGGCATGAACACTGAAGCTTTCTTT
>-|TRBJ1-1|-|TRBV6-6
CASSSFQGPAFF
TGTGCCAGCAGTTCTTTTCAGGGGCCAGCTTTCTTT
>TRBD2|TRBJ2-1|-|TRBV24-1
CATSDPGTSGTMGNEQFF
TGTGCCACCAGTGATCCCGGGACTAGCGGGACAATGGGCAATGAGCAGTTCTTC
>-|TRBJ2-3|many|TRBV5-1
CASSPAQGATDTQYF
TGCGCCAGCAGCCCTGCACAGGGCGCAACAGATACGCAGTATTTT
>-|TRBJ1-5|-|TRBV20-1
CSAGFGSNQPQHF
TGCAGTGCTGGATTCGGGAGCAATCAGCCCCAGCATTTT
>-|TRBJ2-2|-|TRBV25-1
CASSGSAGQTGELFF
TGTGCCAGCAGTGGGTCCGCCGGACAGACCGGGGAGCTGTTTTTT
>-|TRBJ2-3|few|TRBV5-4
CASSLFRTRGDTQYF
TGTGCCAGCAGCTTGTTCCGGACGAGGGGAGATACGCAGTATTTT
>-|TRBJ2-1|few|TRBV7-2
CASSLYTNNEQFF
TGTGCCAGCAGCTTATATACAAACAATGAGCAGTTCTTC
>-|TRBJ2-3|few|TRBV5-1
CASSLRSADTQYF
TGCGCCAGCAGCTTGCGTAGCGCAGATACGCAGTATTTT
>TRBD2|TRBJ2-5|few|TRBV12-3/TRBV12-4
CASRGSLAGVMETQYF
TGTGCCAGCAGAGGGAGTCTAGCGGGAGTCATGGAGACCCAGTACTTC
>TRBD2|TRBJ2-5|many|TRBV7-6
CASSSGLAGETQYF
TGTGCCAGCAGCTCGGGACTAGCTGGCGAGACCCAGTACTTC
>-|TRBJ2-5|many|TRBV20-1
CSARSRTETQYF
TGCAGTGCTAGGTCCAGGACGGAGACCCAGTACTTC
>-|TRBJ1-6|-|TRBV6-6
CASRERRQAGLRGIPFNSPLHF
TGTGCCAGCAGGGAACGGAGGCAGGCAGGATTGAGGGGTATCCCCTTCAATTCACCCCTCCACTTT
>-|TRBJ1-6|few|TRBV6-1
CASSEEGRGAYNSPLHF
TGTGCCAGCAGTGAAGAGGGGAGGGGAGCCTATAATTCACCCCTCCACTTT
>-|TRBJ2-2|-|TRBV9
CASSGVRANTGELFF
TGTGCCAGCAGCGGGGTTAGGGCAAACACCGGGGAGCTGTTTTTT
>TRBD1|TRBJ1-2|few|TRBV27
CASRPIDREQGYTF
TGTGCCAGCAGGCCAATCGACAGGGAACAGGGCTACACCTTC
>-|TRBJ2-5|-|TRBV20-1
CSAQGRETQYF
TGCAGTGCTCAGGGGAGAGAGACCCAGTACTTC
>TRBD1|TRBJ2-1|few|TRBV5-1
CASSLRLGQGSYNEQFF
TGCGCCAGCAGCTTGCGATTAGGACAGGGCTCCTACAATGAGCAGTTCTTC
>-|TRBJ1-5|-|TRBV6-5
CASRGRDSPGSPQHF
TGTGCCAGCCGGGGTCGAGACAGCCCCGGATCGCCCCAGCATTTT
>-|TRBJ2-1|-|TRBV10-2
CASRHTGDEQFF
TGCGCCAGCAGGCACACGGGGGATGAGCAGTTCTTC
>TRBD1|TRBJ2-1|-|TRBV5-4
CASSTNLQGANEQFF
TGTGCCAGCAGCACCAATCTACAGGGGGCGAATGAGCAGTTCTTC